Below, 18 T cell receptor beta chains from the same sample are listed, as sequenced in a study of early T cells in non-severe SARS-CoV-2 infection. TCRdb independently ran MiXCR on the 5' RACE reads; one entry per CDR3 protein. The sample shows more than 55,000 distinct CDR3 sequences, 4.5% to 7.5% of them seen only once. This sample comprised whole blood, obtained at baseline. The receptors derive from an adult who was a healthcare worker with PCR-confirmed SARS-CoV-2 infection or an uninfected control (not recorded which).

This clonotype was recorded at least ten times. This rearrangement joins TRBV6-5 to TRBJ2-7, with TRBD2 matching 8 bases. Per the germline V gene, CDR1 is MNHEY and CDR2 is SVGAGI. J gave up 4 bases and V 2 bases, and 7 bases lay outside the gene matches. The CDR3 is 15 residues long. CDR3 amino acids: CASSYGTGGPYEQYF. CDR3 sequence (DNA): TGTGCCAGCAGTTACGGTACGGGAGGGCCATACGAGCAGTACTTC.

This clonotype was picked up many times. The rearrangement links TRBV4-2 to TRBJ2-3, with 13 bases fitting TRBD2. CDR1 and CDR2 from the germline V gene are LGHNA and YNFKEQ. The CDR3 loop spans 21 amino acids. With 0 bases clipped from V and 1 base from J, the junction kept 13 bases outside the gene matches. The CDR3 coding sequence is TGTGCCAGCAGCCAAGATGGAGGGGAACTAGCGGGAGGGCCGGGCACAGATACGCAGTATTTT. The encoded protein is CASSQDGGELAGGPGTDTQYF.

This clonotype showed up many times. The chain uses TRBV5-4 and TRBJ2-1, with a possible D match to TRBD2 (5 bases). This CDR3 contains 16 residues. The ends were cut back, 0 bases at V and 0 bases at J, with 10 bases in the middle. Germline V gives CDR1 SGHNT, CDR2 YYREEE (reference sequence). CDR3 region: CASSLGAEPSYNEQFF. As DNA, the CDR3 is TGTGCCAGCAGCTTGGGAGCGGAACCCTCCTACAATGAGCAGTTCTTC.

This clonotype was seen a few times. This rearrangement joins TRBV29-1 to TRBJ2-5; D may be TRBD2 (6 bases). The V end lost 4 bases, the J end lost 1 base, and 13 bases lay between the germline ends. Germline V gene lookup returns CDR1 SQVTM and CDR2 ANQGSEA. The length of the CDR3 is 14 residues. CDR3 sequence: CSVGAAGSQETQYF. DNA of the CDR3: TGCAGCGTTGGCGCGGCGGGAAGCCAAGAGACCCAGTACTTC.

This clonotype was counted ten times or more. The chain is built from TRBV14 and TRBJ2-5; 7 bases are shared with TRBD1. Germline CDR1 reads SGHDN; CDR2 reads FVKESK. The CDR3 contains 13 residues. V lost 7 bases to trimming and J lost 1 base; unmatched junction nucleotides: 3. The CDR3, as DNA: TGTGCCAGCAACGACAGGGTCCAAGAGACCCAGTACTTC. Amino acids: CASNDRVQETQYF.

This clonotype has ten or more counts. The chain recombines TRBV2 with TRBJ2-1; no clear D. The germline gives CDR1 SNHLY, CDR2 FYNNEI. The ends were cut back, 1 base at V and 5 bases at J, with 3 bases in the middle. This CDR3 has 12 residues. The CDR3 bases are TGTGCCAGCAGTGAAGTCGACAATGAGCAGTTCTTC. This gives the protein CASSEVDNEQFF.

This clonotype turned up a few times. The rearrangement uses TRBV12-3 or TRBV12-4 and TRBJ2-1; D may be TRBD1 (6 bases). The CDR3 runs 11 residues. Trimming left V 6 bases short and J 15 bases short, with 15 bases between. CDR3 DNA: TGTGCCAGCAGACCGGGCAGGGGTCTGTTCTTC. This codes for CASRPGRGLFF.

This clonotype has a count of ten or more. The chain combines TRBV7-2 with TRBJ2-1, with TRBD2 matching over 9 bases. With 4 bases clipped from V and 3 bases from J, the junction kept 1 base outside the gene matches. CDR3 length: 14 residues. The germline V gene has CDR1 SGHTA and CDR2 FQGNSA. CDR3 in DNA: TGTGCCAGCAGCTGGACTAGCGACTACAATGAGCAGTTCTTC. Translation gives CASSWTSDYNEQFF. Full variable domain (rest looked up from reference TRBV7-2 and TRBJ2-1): GAGVSQSPSNKVTEKGKDVELRCDPISGHTALYWYRQSLGQGLEFLIYFQGNSAPDKSGLPSDRFSAERTGGSVSTLTIQRTQQEDSAVYLCASSWTSDYNEQFFGPGTRLTVL.

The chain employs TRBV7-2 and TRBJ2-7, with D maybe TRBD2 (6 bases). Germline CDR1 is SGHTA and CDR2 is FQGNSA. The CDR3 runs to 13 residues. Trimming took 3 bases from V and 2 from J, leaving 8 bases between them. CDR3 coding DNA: TGTGCCAGCAGCTTGCGGGGCACCTACGAGCAGTACTTC. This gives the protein CASSLRGTYEQYF. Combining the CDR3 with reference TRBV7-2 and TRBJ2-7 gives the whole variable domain GAGVSQSPSNKVTEKGKDVELRCDPISGHTALYWYRQSLGQGLEFLIYFQGNSAPDKSGLPSDRFSAERTGGSVSTLTIQRTQQEDSAVYLCASSLRGTYEQYFGPGTRLTVT.

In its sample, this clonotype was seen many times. The CDR3 nucleotides read TGTGCCAGTAGCGGGGGTTCCGGGACTAGCACAGATACGCAGTATTTT. It encodes CASSGGSGTSTDTQYF. This rearrangement joins TRBV19 to TRBJ2-3, with TRBD2 as a possible D gene (6 bases). CDR3 length: 16 amino acids. The germline V and J ends were trimmed by 6 bases and 0 bases, with 16 bases remaining between them. The germline V gene has CDR1 LNHDA and CDR2 SQIVND (reference sequence).

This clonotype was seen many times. This CDR3 is CASSLAPTTSGNTIYF. The CDR3 DNA reads as TGTGCCAGCAGCTTAGCGCCTACAACCTCTGGAAACACCATATATTTT. The V call is TRBV7-9, the J call TRBJ1-3; D not resolved. The length of the CDR3 is 16 residues. CDR1 is SEHNR and CDR2 is FQNEAQ in the germline V gene (reference sequence). Trimming stripped 0 bases from V and 0 bases from J, with 9 bases between.

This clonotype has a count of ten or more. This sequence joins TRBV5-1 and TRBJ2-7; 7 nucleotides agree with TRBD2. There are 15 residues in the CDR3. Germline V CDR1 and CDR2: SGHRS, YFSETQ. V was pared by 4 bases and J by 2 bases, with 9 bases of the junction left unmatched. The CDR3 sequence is CASSLGAGATYEQYF. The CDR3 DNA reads TGCGCCAGCAGCCTGGGTGCGGGAGCCACCTACGAGCAGTACTTC.

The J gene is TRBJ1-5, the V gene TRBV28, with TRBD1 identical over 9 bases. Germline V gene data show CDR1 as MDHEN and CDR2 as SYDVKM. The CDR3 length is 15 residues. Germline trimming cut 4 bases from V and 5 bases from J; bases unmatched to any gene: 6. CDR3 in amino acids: CASSSWTGEYQPQHF. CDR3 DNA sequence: TGTGCCAGCAGTTCCTGGACAGGGGAATATCAGCCCCAGCATTTT.

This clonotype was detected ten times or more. The CDR3 sequence: CASSYSWRASSYEQYF. The CDR3 bases are TGTGCCAGCAGTTACTCCTGGCGGGCTAGCTCCTACGAGCAGTACTTC. The rearrangement uses TRBV6-5 and TRBJ2-7; D perhaps matches TRBD2 (5 bases). This CDR3 spans 16 amino acids. Germline assignment: CDR1 MNHEY and CDR2 SVGAGI. Trimming removed 0 bases from V and 0 bases from J, with 12 bases in between.

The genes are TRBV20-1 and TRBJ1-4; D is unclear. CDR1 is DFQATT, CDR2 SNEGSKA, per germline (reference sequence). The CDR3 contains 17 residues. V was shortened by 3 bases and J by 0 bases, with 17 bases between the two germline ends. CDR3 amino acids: CSASRPFISATNEKLFF. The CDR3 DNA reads TGCAGTGCTAGTCGGCCGTTTATTTCCGCAACTAATGAAAAACTGTTTTTT.

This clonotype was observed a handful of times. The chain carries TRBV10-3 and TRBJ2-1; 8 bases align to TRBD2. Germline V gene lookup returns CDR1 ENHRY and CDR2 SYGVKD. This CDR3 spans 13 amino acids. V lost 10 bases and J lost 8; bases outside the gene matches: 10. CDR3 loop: CATGLAGRDEQFF. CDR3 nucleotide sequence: TGTGCCACCGGACTAGCCGGACGCGATGAGCAGTTCTTC.

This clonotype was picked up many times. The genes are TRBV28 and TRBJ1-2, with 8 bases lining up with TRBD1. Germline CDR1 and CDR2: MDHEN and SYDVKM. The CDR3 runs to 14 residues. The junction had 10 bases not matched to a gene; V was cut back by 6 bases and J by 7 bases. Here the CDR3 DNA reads TGTGCCAGCAGACATAAAACAGGGACAGGTGGCTACACCTTC. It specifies CASRHKTGTGGYTF.

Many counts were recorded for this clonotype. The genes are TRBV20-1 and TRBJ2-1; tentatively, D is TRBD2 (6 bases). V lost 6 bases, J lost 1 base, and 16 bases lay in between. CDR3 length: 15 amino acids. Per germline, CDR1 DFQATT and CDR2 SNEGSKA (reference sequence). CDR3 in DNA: TGCAGTGCGGGCTCTGGGGAGGCATCCTACAATGAGCAGTTCTTC. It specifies CSAGSGEASYNEQFF.